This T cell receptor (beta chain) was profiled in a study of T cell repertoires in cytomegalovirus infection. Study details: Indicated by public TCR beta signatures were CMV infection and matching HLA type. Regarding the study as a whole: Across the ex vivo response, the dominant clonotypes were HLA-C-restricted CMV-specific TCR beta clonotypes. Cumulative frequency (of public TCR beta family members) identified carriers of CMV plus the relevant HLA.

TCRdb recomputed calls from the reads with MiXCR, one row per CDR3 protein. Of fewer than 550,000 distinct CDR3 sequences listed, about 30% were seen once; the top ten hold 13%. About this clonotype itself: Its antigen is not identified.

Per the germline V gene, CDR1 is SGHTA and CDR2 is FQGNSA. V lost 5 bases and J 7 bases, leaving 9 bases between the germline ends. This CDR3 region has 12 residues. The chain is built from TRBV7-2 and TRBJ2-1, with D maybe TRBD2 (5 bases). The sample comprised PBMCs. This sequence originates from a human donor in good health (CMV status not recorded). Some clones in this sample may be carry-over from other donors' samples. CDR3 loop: CASSGLGNEQFF. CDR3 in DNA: TGTGCCAGCAGCGGACTGGGGAATGAGCAGTTCTTC.